The rows below give T cell receptor beta chains drawn from one sample of a study of CD8 T cells in Susac syndrome. TCRdb itself ran the immunoSEQ multiplex PCR reads through MiXCR, one entry per CDR3 protein. The sample has under 200,000 distinct CDR3 sequences, 85% to 95% seen once; the top ten hold less than 0.2%. The sample consisted of CD8+ T cells from PBMCs. The receptor set was obtained from a human donor with multiple sclerosis. The CDR3 runs from the conserved cysteine through the conserved F or W. Each record gives: CDR3 length, J gene, D gene, V gene, clone size, CDR3 DNA, CDR3 protein. A D gene is named only where the DNA matches it firmly. Rows may omit the clone size; those that give it use once, few, many or a size class.

>15|TRBJ2-7|.|TRBV29-1|.
TGCAGCGTTGTGGGTGATCCCCAGGGATCCTACGAGCAGTACTTC
CSVVGDPQGSYEQYF
>14|TRBJ2-4|.|TRBV14|.
TGTGCCAGCAGCCAACGGGACGGGAAAAACATTCAGTACTTC
CASSQRDGKNIQYF
>15|TRBJ2-7|.|TRBV2|once
TGTGCCAGCAGTGAAACTGAGGGTTTAAGAAACGAGCAGTACTTC
CASSETEGLRNEQYF
>16|TRBJ1-2|.|TRBV29-1|.
TGCAGCGTAGCTATGGCCCATCGGGGGCTAGGATATGGCTACACCTTC
CSVAMAHRGLGYGYTF
>15|TRBJ1-1|.|TRBV12-3/TRBV12-4|.
TGTGCCAGCAGTTCACGGCCAGGGGTCAACACTGAAGCTTTCTTT
CASSSRPGVNTEAFF
>16|TRBJ1-3|.|TRBV7-9|.
TGTGCCAGCAGCTCCACCCGATGGAGCTCTGGAAACACCATATATTTT
CASSSTRWSSGNTIYF
>14|TRBJ1-2|.|TRBV4-1|.
TGCGCCAGCAGCAGGGCCGGGACAAAACGTGGCTACACCTTC
CASSRAGTKRGYTF
>15|TRBJ1-2|TRBD1|TRBV20-1|.
TGCAGTGCTAGTCACCATGGGACAGGGGGGTTTGGCTACACCTTC
CSASHHGTGGFGYTF
>13|TRBJ2-7|.|TRBV20-1|.
TGCAGTGCTTCGGGAGACTCTAACCACGAGCAGTACTTC
CSASGDSNHEQYF
>13|TRBJ2-5|.|TRBV29-1|.
TGCAGCGTTGCCGTGACAGAGCAAGAGACCCAGTACTTC
CSVAVTEQETQYF
>15|TRBJ2-7|TRBD2|TRBV4-2|.
TGTGCCAGCAGCCCTCTAGCGGGGGGGTTCCACGAGCAGTACTTC
CASSPLAGGFHEQYF
>13|TRBJ2-1|.|TRBV29-1|.
TGCAGCGTATGTTACCGGGACTACAATGAGCAGTTCTTC
CSVCYRDYNEQFF
>13|TRBJ2-7|.|TRBV27|.
TGTGCCAGCAGTTTATCTTCCCATTACGAGCAGTACTTC
CASSLSSHYEQYF
>15|TRBJ1-2|.|TRBV5-1|.
TGCGCCAGCAGCGAAGGGACCGGAAATCTGTATGGCTACACCTTC
CASSEGTGNLYGYTF
>13|TRBJ2-2|.|TRBV7-9|.
TGTGCCAGCAGCCCTTTTGCCGCCGGGGAGCTGTTTTTT
CASSPFAAGELFF
>14|TRBJ2-5|.|TRBV28|.
TGTGCCAGCAGCCCATGGGCCAGACAAGAGACCCAGTACTTC
CASSPWARQETQYF
>14|TRBJ1-1|.|TRBV11-2|few
TGTGCCAGCAGCTTAGTTCAGGGAGGCACTGAAGCTTTCTTT
CASSLVQGGTEAFF
>15|TRBJ2-3|TRBD2|TRBV6-4|few
TGTGCCAGCAGTGACTCTAGCGGGGGCACAGATACGCAGTATTTT
CASSDSSGGTDTQYF
>14|TRBJ2-5|.|TRBV7-9|.
TGTGCCAGCAGCTTAGTAGACGGCCAAGAGACCCAGTACTTC
CASSLVDGQETQYF
>14|TRBJ1-2|.|TRBV20-1|.
TGCAGTGCTAGAGATATGGGGTACGCCTATGGCTACACCTTC
CSARDMGYAYGYTF
>17|TRBJ2-1|.|TRBV4-1|.
TGCGCCAGCAGCCAAGGGTCCCGCGGGGCGTCCTACAATGAGCAGTTCTTC
CASSQGSRGASYNEQFF
>14|TRBJ1-1|.|TRBV20-1|.
TGCAGTGCTAGAGTGGGATCTGCCCCCGCTGAAGCTTTCTTT
CSARVGSAPAEAFF
>14|TRBJ1-2|.|TRBV27|.
TGTGCCAGCAGTCCCGGCGCCTGGGGCTATGGCTACACCTTC
CASSPGAWGYGYTF
>14|TRBJ2-7|.|TRBV29-1|.
TGCAGCGTGACCTCCTGGAAAGGGGCCTACGAGCAGTACTTC
CSVTSWKGAYEQYF
>13|TRBJ1-2|.|TRBV28|.
TGTGCCAGCAGCGAAACAGGGAACTATGGCTACACCTTC
CASSETGNYGYTF
>12|TRBJ2-7|.|TRBV9|.
TGTGCCAGCAGCGCCGAGGTTGGCGAGCAGTACTTC
CASSAEVGEQYF
>20|TRBJ2-6|TRBD2|TRBV15|.
TGTGCCACCAGCAGAGACGCCCGACTAGCGGGACCGTCTGGGGCCAACGTCCTGACTTTC
CATSRDARLAGPSGANVLTF
>15|TRBJ2-5|.|TRBV27|.
TGTGCCAGCAGTTTATATTTCGGCGGCCAAGAGACCCAGTACTTC
CASSLYFGGQETQYF
>14|TRBJ2-7|.|TRBV5-1|.
TGCGCCAGCAGCTTGTACGGCCTGAACTACGAGCAGTACTTC
CASSLYGLNYEQYF
>14|TRBJ2-5|.|TRBV15|.
TGTGCCACCAGAACAACAGGGCTGCAAGAGACCCAGTACTTC
CATRTTGLQETQYF
>15|TRBJ1-5|.|TRBV28|once
TGTGCCATTTCGGACAGTCAAGGGAGCAATCAGCCCCAGCATTTT
CAISDSQGSNQPQHF
>8|TRBJ2-7|.|TRBV2|.
TGTGCCAGCAGTGAACAGACCTTC
CASSEQTF
>13|TRBJ1-2|TRBD1|TRBV16|once
TGTGCCAGCTCCCGTTTTGACAGGGATGGCTACACCTTC
CASSRFDRDGYTF
>13|TRBJ2-7|TRBD1|TRBV7-2|.
TGTGCCAGCACTCCGGGACAGACCTACGAGCAGTACTTC
CASTPGQTYEQYF
>10|TRBJ2-1|.|TRBV20-1|.
TGCAGTGCTATCCCCCGGGAGCAGTTCTTC
CSAIPREQFF
>14|TRBJ2-5|.|TRBV5-6|once
TGTGCCAGCAGCGCGGTCCCGAGGGGAGAGACCCAGTACTTC
CASSAVPRGETQYF
>15|TRBJ1-1|.|TRBV5-4|once
TGTGCCAGCGGGGCCGTCAAATCGGGGGACACTGAAGCTTTCTTT
CASGAVKSGDTEAFF
>16|TRBJ1-2|TRBD1|TRBV24-1|.
TGTGCCACCAGTGGTCCAGATACAGGGGGCGACTATGGCTACACCTTC
CATSGPDTGGDYGYTF
>16|TRBJ2-7|TRBD1|TRBV28|.
TGTGCCAGCAGCCCAGGGACAGGGGGCGCCGGTGACGAGCAGTACTTC
CASSPGTGGAGDEQYF
>14|TRBJ1-2|.|TRBV4-2|.
TGTGCCAGCAGCCAGGGCGGGTCAATAGGTGGCTACACCTTC
CASSQGGSIGGYTF
>14|TRBJ1-2|TRBD1|TRBV3-1|.
TGTGCCAGCAGCCACAGGGGGAATTACTATGGCTACACCTTC
CASSHRGNYYGYTF
>18|TRBJ2-5|TRBD2|TRBV9|.
TGTGCCAGCAGCCATCCTCGGGGTAGCGGGGGCCTACAAGAGACCCAGTACTTC
CASSHPRGSGGLQETQYF
>13|TRBJ2-1|TRBD2|TRBV29-1|.
TGCAGCGGTGGACTAGCGGGGTACAATGAGCAGTTCTTC
CSGGLAGYNEQFF